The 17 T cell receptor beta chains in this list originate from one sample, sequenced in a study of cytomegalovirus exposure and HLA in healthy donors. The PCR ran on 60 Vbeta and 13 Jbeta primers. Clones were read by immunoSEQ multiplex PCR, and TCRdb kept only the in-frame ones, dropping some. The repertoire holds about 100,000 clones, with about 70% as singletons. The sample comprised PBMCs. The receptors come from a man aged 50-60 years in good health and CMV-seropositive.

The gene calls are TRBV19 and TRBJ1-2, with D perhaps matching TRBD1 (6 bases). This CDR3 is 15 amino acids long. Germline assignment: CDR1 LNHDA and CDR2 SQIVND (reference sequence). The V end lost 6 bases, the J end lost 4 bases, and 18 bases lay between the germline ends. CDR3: CASSFQGISAYGYTF. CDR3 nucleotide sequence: TGTGCCAGTAGCTTCCAGGGGATTTCGGCCTATGGCTACACCTTC.

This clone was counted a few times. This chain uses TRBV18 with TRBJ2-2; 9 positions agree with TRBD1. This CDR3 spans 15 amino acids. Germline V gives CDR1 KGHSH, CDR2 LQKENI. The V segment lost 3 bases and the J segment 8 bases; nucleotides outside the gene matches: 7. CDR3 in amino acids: CASSPGTGIAGELFF. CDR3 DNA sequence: TGTGCCAGCTCACCGGGGACAGGGATCGCTGGGGAGCTGTTTTTT.

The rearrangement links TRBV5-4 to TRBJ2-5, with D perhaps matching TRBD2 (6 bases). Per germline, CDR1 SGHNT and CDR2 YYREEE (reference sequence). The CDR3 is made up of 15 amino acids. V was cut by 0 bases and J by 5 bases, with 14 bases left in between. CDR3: CASSLGRGTAETQYF. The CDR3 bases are TGTGCCAGCAGCTTGGGTCGAGGGACTGCGGAGACCCAGTACTTC.

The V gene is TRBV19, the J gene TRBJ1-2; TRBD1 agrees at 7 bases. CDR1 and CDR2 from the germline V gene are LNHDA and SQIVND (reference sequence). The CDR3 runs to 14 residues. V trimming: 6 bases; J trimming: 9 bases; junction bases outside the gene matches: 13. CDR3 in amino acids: CASSPGTAEGRYTF. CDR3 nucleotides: TGTGCCAGTAGCCCCGGGACAGCGGAAGGCCGCTACACCTTC. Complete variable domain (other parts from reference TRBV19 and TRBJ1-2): DGGITQSPKYLFRKEGQNVTLSCEQNLNHDAMYWYRQDPGQGLRLIYYSQIVNDFQKGDIAEGYSVSREKKESFPLTVTSAQKNPTAFYLCASSPGTAEGRYTFGSGTRLTVV.

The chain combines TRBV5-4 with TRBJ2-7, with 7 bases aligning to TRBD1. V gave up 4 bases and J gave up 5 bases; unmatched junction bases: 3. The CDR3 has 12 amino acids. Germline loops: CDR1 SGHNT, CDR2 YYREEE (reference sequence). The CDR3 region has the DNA TGTGCCAGCAGCCTGGACAGGAACGAGCAGTACTTC. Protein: CASSLDRNEQYF.

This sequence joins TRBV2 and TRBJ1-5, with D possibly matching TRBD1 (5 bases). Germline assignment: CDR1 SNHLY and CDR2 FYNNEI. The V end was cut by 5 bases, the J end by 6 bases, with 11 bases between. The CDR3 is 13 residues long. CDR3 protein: CASSSRVGQPQHF. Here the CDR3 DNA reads TGTGCCAGCAGTAGCAGGGTGGGTCAGCCCCAGCATTTT.

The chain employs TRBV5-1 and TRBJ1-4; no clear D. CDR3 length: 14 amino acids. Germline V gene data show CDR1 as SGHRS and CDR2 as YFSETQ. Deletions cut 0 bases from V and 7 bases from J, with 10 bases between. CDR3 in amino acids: CASSLARGGEKLFF. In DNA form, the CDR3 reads TGCGCCAGCAGCTTGGCCCGCGGAGGTGAAAAACTGTTTTTT.

CDR3 coding DNA: TGTGCCAGCAGCCCTGACAGGGAAGCAACTTTCTTT. This codes for CASSPDREATFF. This sequence joins TRBV9 and TRBJ1-1; 7 nucleotides align to TRBD1. Germline V gene data show CDR1 as SGDLS and CDR2 as YYNGEE. This CDR3 comprises 12 residues. The junction had 9 bases not matched to a gene; V was cut back by 4 bases and J by 12 bases.

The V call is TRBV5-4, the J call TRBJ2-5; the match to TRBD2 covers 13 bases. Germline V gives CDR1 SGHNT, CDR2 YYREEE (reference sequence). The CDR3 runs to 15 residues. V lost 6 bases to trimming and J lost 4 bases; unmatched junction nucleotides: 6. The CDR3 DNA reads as TGTGCCAGCACCAGGACTAGCGGGGGAGCAGAGACCCAGTACTTC. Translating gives CASTRTSGGAETQYF.

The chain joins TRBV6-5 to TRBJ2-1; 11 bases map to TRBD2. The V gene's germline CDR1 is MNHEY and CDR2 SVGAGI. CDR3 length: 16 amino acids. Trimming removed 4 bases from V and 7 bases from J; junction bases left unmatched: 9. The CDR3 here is CASSSGGLAGTNEQFF. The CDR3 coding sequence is TGTGCCAGCAGTTCGGGCGGACTAGCGGGTACGAATGAGCAGTTCTTC.

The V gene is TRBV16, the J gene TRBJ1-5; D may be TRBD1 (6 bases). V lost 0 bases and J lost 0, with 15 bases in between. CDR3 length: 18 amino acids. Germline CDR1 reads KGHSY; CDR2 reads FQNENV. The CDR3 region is CASSQSRQGTYSNQPQHF. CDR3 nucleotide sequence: TGTGCCAGCAGCCAATCCCGCCAGGGGACCTATAGCAATCAGCCCCAGCATTTT.

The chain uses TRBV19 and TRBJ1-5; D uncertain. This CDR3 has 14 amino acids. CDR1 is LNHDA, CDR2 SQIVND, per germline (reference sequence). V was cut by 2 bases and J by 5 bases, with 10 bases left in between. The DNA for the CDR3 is TGTGCCAGTAGTATACGCGCGTTCGATCAGCCCCAGCATTTT. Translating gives CASSIRAFDQPQHF.

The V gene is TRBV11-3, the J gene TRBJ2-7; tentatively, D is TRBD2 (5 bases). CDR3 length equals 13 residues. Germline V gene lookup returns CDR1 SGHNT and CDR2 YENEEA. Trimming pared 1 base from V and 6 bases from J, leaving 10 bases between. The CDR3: CASSLAPGGEQYF. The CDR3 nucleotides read TGTGCCAGCAGCTTAGCGCCAGGAGGCGAGCAGTACTTC.

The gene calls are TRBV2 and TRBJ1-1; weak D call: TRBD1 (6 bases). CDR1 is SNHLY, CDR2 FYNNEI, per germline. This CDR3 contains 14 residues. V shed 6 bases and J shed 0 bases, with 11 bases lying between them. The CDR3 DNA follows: TGTGCCAGCAGGGTCAGGGGCATGAACACTGAAGCTTTCTTT. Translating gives CASRVRGMNTEAFF.

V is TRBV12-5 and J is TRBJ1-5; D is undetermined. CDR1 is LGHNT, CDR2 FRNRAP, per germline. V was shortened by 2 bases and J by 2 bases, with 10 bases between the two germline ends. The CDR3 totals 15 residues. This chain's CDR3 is CASGLPGSGNQPQHF. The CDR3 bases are TGTGCTAGTGGTTTGCCCGGGAGTGGCAATCAGCCCCAGCATTTT. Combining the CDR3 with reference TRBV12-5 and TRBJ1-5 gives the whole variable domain DARVTQTPRHKVTEMGQEVTMRCQPILGHNTVFWYRQTMMQGLELLAYFRNRAPLDDSGMPKDRFSAEMPDATLATLKIQPSEPRDSAVYFCASGLPGSGNQPQHFGDGTRLSIL.

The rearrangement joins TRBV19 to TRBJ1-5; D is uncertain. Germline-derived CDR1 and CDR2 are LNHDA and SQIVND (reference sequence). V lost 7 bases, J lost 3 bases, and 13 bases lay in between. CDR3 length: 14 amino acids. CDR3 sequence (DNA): TGTGCCAGTAACCCCCGAGGCGACAATCAGCCCCAGCATTTT. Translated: CASNPRGDNQPQHF. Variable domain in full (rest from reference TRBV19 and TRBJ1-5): DGGITQSPKYLFRKEGQNVTLSCEQNLNHDAMYWYRQDPGQGLRLIYYSQIVNDFQKGDIAEGYSVSREKKESFPLTVTSAQKNPTAFYLCASNPRGDNQPQHFGDGTRLSIL.

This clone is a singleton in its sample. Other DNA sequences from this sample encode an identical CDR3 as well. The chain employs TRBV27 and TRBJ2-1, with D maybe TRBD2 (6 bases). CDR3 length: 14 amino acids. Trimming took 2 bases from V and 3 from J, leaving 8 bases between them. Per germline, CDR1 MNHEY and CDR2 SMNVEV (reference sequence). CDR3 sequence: CASSLGAGYNEQFF. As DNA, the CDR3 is TGTGCCAGCAGTTTAGGAGCGGGCTACAATGAGCAGTTCTTC.